Below, 28 T cell receptor beta chains from the same sample are listed, as sequenced in a study of blood T cells in healthy people across ages. Sample-barcoded 5' priming and a J-beta primer mix drove a second PCR of 7 to 11 cycles. TCRdb recomputed calls from the 5' RACE reads with MiXCR, one row per CDR3 protein. The sample holds about 830,000 distinct CDR3 sequences, 58% seen once. The source material was blood. Receptors originate from a man aged 25 to 40 in good health.

V usage is TRBV5-1 and J usage is TRBJ2-7, with D maybe TRBD1 (6 bases). Germline CDR1 is SGHRS and CDR2 is YFSETQ. V shed 1 base and J shed 0 bases, with 8 bases lying between them. The CDR3 length is 14 residues. In DNA form, the CDR3 reads TGCGCCAGCAGCTTGACAGGGAACTCCTACGAGCAGTACTTC. This sequence encodes CASSLTGNSYEQYF.

The gene calls are TRBV7-2 and TRBJ2-3; D assignment may be TRBD1 or TRBD2 (5 bases each). Trimming cost V 6 bases and J 0 bases, with 13 bases left between them. In germline, CDR1 is SGHTA, CDR2 FQGNSA. The length of the CDR3 is 15 residues. DNA of the CDR3: TGTGCCAGCAGTTCTACGGGACGGAGCACAGATACGCAGTATTTT. Translation gives CASSSTGRSTDTQYF. The full variable domain, in which reference TRBV7-2 and TRBJ2-3 provide the parts outside the CDR3, is GAGVSQSPSNKVTEKGKDVELRCDPISGHTALYWYRQSLGQGLEFLIYFQGNSAPDKSGLPSDRFSAERTGGSVSTLTIQRTQQEDSAVYLCASSSTGRSTDTQYFGPGTRLTVL.

In its sample, this clonotype was seen a few times. V is TRBV20-1 and J is TRBJ2-7; possible D gene TRBD2, 5 bases. The CDR3 runs 13 residues. Trimming stripped 6 bases from V and 6 bases from J, with 18 bases between. CDR1 and CDR2 (germline): DFQATT, SNEGSKA (reference sequence). The CDR3 nucleotides read TGCAGTGCCACCCTTCTAGCCGAGGGCGAGCAGTACTTC. Protein: CSATLLAEGEQYF.

The CDR3 region has the DNA TGCAGTGCTAGTAGTCTAGCGACTAGCACAGATACGCAGTATTTT. Protein sequence: CSASSLATSTDTQYF. The chain carries TRBV20-1 and TRBJ2-3; weak D call: TRBD2 (6 bases). Trimming took off 3 bases at V and 0 bases at J, with 13 bases between the two ends. Germline values: CDR1 DFQATT, CDR2 SNEGSKA (reference sequence). There are 15 residues in the CDR3.

This chain connects TRBV28 to TRBJ2-7, with D perhaps TRBD1 (5 bases). CDR1 is MDHEN, CDR2 SYDVKM, per germline. The CDR3 has 11 residues. CDR3 region: CGWGPTYEQYF. The CDR3 bases are TGTGGATGGGGCCCTACCTACGAGCAGTACTTC.

The chain recombines TRBV20-1 with TRBJ1-1, with TRBD1 as a possible D gene (5 bases). The CDR3 totals 11 residues. CDR1 and CDR2 from the germline V gene are DFQATT and SNEGSKA (reference sequence). The DNA for the CDR3 is TGCTACGCCGGGGGAGACACTGAAGCTTTCTTT. Its translation is CYAGGDTEAFF.

This clonotype was recorded once. The chain has TRBV7-2 and TRBJ1-4; D is unclear. V was trimmed by 2 bases and J by 4 bases, leaving 5 bases between them. The germline CDR1 and CDR2 sequences are SGHTA and FQGNSA. This CDR3 is built from 13 residues. CDR3 amino acids: CASSLNINEKLFF. CDR3 DNA: TGTGCCAGCAGCTTAAATATTAATGAAAAACTGTTTTTT.

The chain links TRBV4-2 to TRBJ2-7, with D perhaps matching TRBD1 (7 bases). The CDR3 runs to 15 residues. V dropped 2 bases and J dropped 3 bases, with 14 bases sitting between them. The V gene's germline CDR1 is LGHNA and CDR2 YNFKEQ. The CDR3 bases are TGTGCCAGCAGCCAAAACCAGGGGGGAATCTACGAGCAGTACTTC. Its translation is CASSQNQGGIYEQYF.

The CDR3 loop reads CSARFTAGETQYF. CDR3 coding DNA: TGCAGTGCTAGGTTTACTGCCGGGGAGACCCAGTACTTC. The chain joins TRBV20-1 to TRBJ2-7; D gene unclear. The DNA matches TRBJ2-5 better at its end, which makes the J call doubtful. This CDR3 has 13 residues. Germline V gene sequence: CDR1 DFQATT, CDR2 SNEGSKA (reference sequence).

This clonotype was observed many times. This chain connects TRBV20-1 to TRBJ2-3; TRBD2 agrees at 12 bases. The CDR3 loop spans 13 amino acids. Germline assignment: CDR1 DFQATT and CDR2 SNEGSKA (reference sequence). J was trimmed by 3 bases and V by 5 bases; bases with no gene match: 0. CDR3 residues: CSAGLAGTDTQYF. CDR3 in DNA: TGCAGTGCTGGACTAGCGGGAACAGATACGCAGTATTTT.

The genes are TRBV10-3 and TRBJ2-1; perhaps TRBD1 as D (5 bases). CDR3 length: 12 amino acids. Between the trimmed V and J ends, which lost 8 bases and 10 bases, there was a span of 15 bases. Germline V CDR1 and CDR2: ENHRY, SYGVKD. The CDR3 region is CAILKGDKEQFF. Here the CDR3 DNA reads TGTGCCATCCTGAAAGGGGATAAGGAGCAGTTCTTC.

This clonotype was counted between two and nine times. CDR3 sequence reads: CASRGTGTDGYTF. In DNA, the CDR3 is TGTGCCAGCAGAGGGACAGGGACGGATGGCTACACCTTC. This chain connects TRBV6-5 to TRBJ1-2, with 9 bases fitting TRBD1. CDR3 length equals 13 residues. Germline trimming cut 6 bases from V and 6 bases from J; bases unmatched to any gene: 5. In germline, CDR1 is MNHEY, CDR2 SVGAGI.

This chain's CDR3 is CASSYSWDRLYEQYF. The DNA of the CDR3 is TGTGCCAGCAGTTACTCATGGGACAGGCTCTACGAGCAGTACTTC. The chain is built from TRBV6-2 or TRBV6-3 and TRBJ2-7; 8 bases are shared with TRBD1. The CDR3 extends over 15 amino acids. V was pared by 0 bases and J by 3 bases, with 4 bases of the junction left unmatched. CDR1 is MNHEY, CDR2 SVGEGT, per germline.

This rearrangement joins TRBV20-1 to TRBJ2-3; TRBD2 agrees at 10 bases. V dropped 4 bases and J dropped 0; count of bases not matched to a gene: 13. The CDR3 covers 18 residues. Germline CDR1 reads DFQATT; CDR2 reads SNEGSKA (reference sequence). The CDR3 region is CSAITSGVSPFSTDTQYF. The CDR3 nucleotides are TGCAGTGCTATAACTAGCGGGGTCTCTCCTTTTAGCACAGATACGCAGTATTTT.

The rearrangement links TRBV27 to TRBJ2-7; D remains ambiguous. CDR1 and CDR2 (germline): MNHEY, SMNVEV (reference sequence). The CDR3 is made up of 13 amino acids. V was clipped by 2 bases and J by 0 bases, with 5 bases between them. The CDR3 sequence is CASSLRFSYEQYF. CDR3 nucleotide sequence: TGTGCCAGCAGTTTAAGGTTCTCCTACGAGCAGTACTTC.

This chain connects TRBV20-1 to TRBJ2-1, with 7 nucleotides matching TRBD2. J was trimmed by 8 bases and V by 4 bases; bases with no gene match: 5. Germline V gene data show CDR1 as DFQATT and CDR2 as SNEGSKA (reference sequence). CDR3 length equals 12 residues. This CDR3 reads CSAMVTSHEQFF. The CDR3 DNA reads TGCAGTGCTATGGTGACTAGCCATGAGCAGTTCTTC.

This clonotype was found once. The rearrangement uses TRBV10-3 and TRBJ2-7; D is possibly TRBD1 (5 bases). Germline assignment: CDR1 ENHRY and CDR2 SYGVKD. V was trimmed by 0 bases and J by 7 bases, leaving 13 bases between them. The CDR3 totals 14 residues. CDR3 residues: CAISESVGVNEQYF. CDR3 coding DNA: TGTGCCATCAGTGAGTCAGTAGGGGTGAATGAGCAGTACTTC.

The CDR3: CSAVRGNQETQYF. The DNA for the CDR3 is TGCAGTGCTGTCAGGGGAAACCAAGAGACCCAGTACTTC. The J gene is TRBJ2-5, the V gene TRBV20-1, with D perhaps TRBD1 (6 bases). CDR3 length: 13 residues. Trimming removed 5 bases from V and 0 bases from J, with 10 bases in between. The V gene's germline CDR1 is DFQATT and CDR2 SNEGSKA (reference sequence).

V usage is TRBV5-6 and J usage is TRBJ2-5; unclear D gene. The CDR3 is 14 amino acids. The V gene lost 0 bases and the J gene lost 2 bases, with 8 bases spanning the gap. Germline CDR1 reads SGHDT; CDR2 reads YYEEEE. CDR3 amino acids: CASSLVAVQETQYF. DNA for the CDR3: TGTGCCAGCAGCTTGGTGGCGGTACAAGAGACCCAGTACTTC.

The chain combines TRBV25-1 with TRBJ2-1; D gene ambiguous. This CDR3 contains 13 residues. Germline V gene sequence: CDR1 MGHDK, CDR2 SYGVNS. The V end lost 8 bases, the J end lost 6 bases, and 14 bases lay between the germline ends. CDR3 in amino acids: CASVPATFNEQFF. The CDR3 DNA is TGTGCCAGCGTCCCCGCTACCTTCAATGAGCAGTTCTTC.

The chain links TRBV28 to TRBJ2-3, with 7 bases aligning to TRBD2. In germline, CDR1 is MDHEN, CDR2 SYDVKM. This CDR3 is 15 amino acids long. The trim removed 4 bases at V and 7 bases at J, leaving 11 bases unmatched. This CDR3 reads CASSSPAGWEHTQYF. The CDR3 DNA sequence: TGTGCCAGCAGTTCTCCAGCGGGATGGGAACATACGCAGTATTTT.

This clonotype has a single count. This chain links TRBV29-1 with TRBJ2-3; the D gene is possibly TRBD2 (5 bases). Germline CDR1 SQVTM, CDR2 ANQGSEA. This CDR3 spans 13 amino acids. V lost 4 bases to trimming and J lost 0 bases, with 8 bases between them. Written as DNA, the CDR3 is TGCAGCGTTGCCGGGGAAAGCACAGATACGCAGTATTTT. Translating it yields CSVAGESTDTQYF.

Ten or more counts support this clonotype. The chain joins TRBV5-1 to TRBJ2-1; TRBD1 matches at 9 bases. The CDR3 covers 14 residues. Germline V CDR1 and CDR2: SGHRS, YFSETQ. Trimming cost V 5 bases and J 6 bases; bases outside gene matches: 6. In nucleotides, the CDR3 is TGCGCCAGCAGGATACAGGGGGCGGTCAATGAGCAGTTCTTC. Translation: CASRIQGAVNEQFF.

The CDR3 loop reads CASSLVGSSGLYEQYF. Written as DNA, the CDR3 is TGTGCCAGCAGCTTAGTCGGGTCTAGCGGCCTATACGAGCAGTACTTC. The chain recombines TRBV7-8 with TRBJ2-7; 7 bases are shared with TRBD2. Germline-derived CDR1 and CDR2 are SGHVS and FQNEAQ. Germline trimming cut 1 base from V and 4 bases from J; bases unmatched to any gene: 10. The CDR3 runs to 16 residues.

This clonotype was detected once. The chain recombines TRBV20-1 with TRBJ1-5; 11 bases match TRBD1. Germline-derived CDR1 and CDR2 are DFQATT and SNEGSKA (reference sequence). The CDR3 is made up of 13 amino acids. The junction had 5 bases not matched to a gene; V was cut back by 5 bases and J by 8 bases. This chain's CDR3 is CSAGQGAPKPQHF. Here the CDR3 DNA reads TGCAGTGCTGGACAGGGGGCACCTAAGCCCCAGCATTTT.

CDR3 sequence reads: CASSQDDSGSSHLEQFF. The CDR3, as DNA: TGCGCCAGCAGCCAAGATGATAGCGGGAGTTCTCATCTCGAGCAGTTCTTC. The gene calls are TRBV4-1 and TRBJ2-1; 9 bases are a match to TRBD2. This CDR3 has 17 amino acids. V shed 0 bases and J 10 bases; nucleotides not matched to a gene: 13. The germline V gene has CDR1 MGHRA and CDR2 YSYEKL.

This clonotype showed up just a few times. In DNA form, the CDR3 reads TGTGCCAGCAGCTTACGAGTTGTGGAGGGGTATGGCTACACCTTC. Residues: CASSLRVVEGYGYTF. The rearrangement uses TRBV7-2 and TRBJ1-2; tentatively, D is TRBD1 (5 bases). In germline, CDR1 is SGHTA, CDR2 FQGNSA. The CDR3 loop spans 15 amino acids. V was trimmed by 2 bases and J by 5 bases, leaving 15 bases between them.

This chain joins TRBV6-1 and TRBJ2-1; 12 bases fit TRBD1. The CDR3 is made up of 14 amino acids. Trimming removed 11 bases from V and 6 bases from J; junction bases left unmatched: 8. Germline V gene sequence: CDR1 MNHNS, CDR2 SASEGT. The CDR3 reads CAHKGQGACNEQFF. CDR3 sequence (DNA): TGTGCCCACAAGGGACAGGGGGCCTGCAATGAGCAGTTCTTC.